The 12 T cell receptor beta chains reported below all come from one sample, sequenced in a study of vaccination effects on CD4 cells after COVID-19. Expansion of antigen-specific CD4+ T cells with viral peptide pools was carried out by the ViraFEST assay before sequencing. Subsequent to a culture period of about ten days, CD4+ T cells were isolated. Previously uninfected by SARS-CoV-2, the vaccine recipients also showed negative nucleocapsid antibodies. These receptors are not linked to any known antigen. The repertoire was sequenced with immunoSEQ multiplex PCR; TCRdb's copy has only in-frame clones and lacks some. The profile shows around 41,000 clones, roughly 72% of them singletons. The material was CD4+ T cells from PBMCs cultured with SARS-CoV-2 spike peptides, obtained before COVID-19 vaccination. The receptors here all came from a human donor who received a COVID-19 vaccine.

The rearrangement links TRBV5-6 to TRBJ1-1, with unresolved D. This CDR3 has 15 residues. Germline loops: CDR1 SGHDT, CDR2 YYEEEE. Trimming pared 2 bases from V and 1 base from J, leaving 12 bases between. The CDR3: CASSLIGNTNTEAFF. CDR3 sequence (DNA): TGTGCCAGCAGCTTAATTGGTAATACGAACACTGAAGCTTTCTTT.

The rearrangement uses TRBV10-2 and TRBJ2-7; the D gene is possibly TRBD1 (5 bases). Trimming stripped 0 bases from V and 5 bases from J, with 11 bases between. The CDR3 has 14 amino acids. In germline, CDR1 is WSHSY, CDR2 SAAADI. CDR3 protein: CASSESGRHDEQYV. In DNA form, the CDR3 reads TGCGCCAGCAGTGAGTCGGGGCGTCATGACGAGCAGTACGTC.

This clone has a handful of counts. The genes are TRBV19 and TRBJ1-5, with 8 bases aligning to TRBD1. Unmatched junction bases numbered 3, after V lost 2 bases and J lost 6 bases. The CDR3 has 14 residues. Germline-derived CDR1 and CDR2 are LNHDA and SQIVND (reference sequence). The CDR3 DNA reads TGTGCCAGTAGTATACGAGACAGGGGTCAGCCCCAGCATTTT. Translating gives CASSIRDRGQPQHF. The full variable domain, completed using reference TRBV19 and TRBJ1-5, is DGGITQSPKYLFRKEGQNVTLSCEQNLNHDAMYWYRQDPGQGLRLIYYSQIVNDFQKGDIAEGYSVSREKKESFPLTVTSAQKNPTAFYLCASSIRDRGQPQHFGDGTRLSIL.

V is TRBV9 and J is TRBJ1-3; D call uncertain. The germline V gene encodes CDR1 SGDLS and CDR2 YYNGEE. The length of the CDR3 is 15 residues. The ends were cut back, 0 bases at V and 4 bases at J, with 11 bases in the middle. The CDR3 sequence: CASSVAGERGNTIYF. The CDR3 DNA reads as TGTGCCAGCAGCGTAGCTGGGGAGAGGGGAAACACCATATATTTT.

A single count supports this clone. V and J are TRBV5-1 and TRBJ1-6; TRBD1 aligns across 8 bases. The germline V gene has CDR1 SGHRS and CDR2 YFSETQ. The trim removed 0 bases at V and 8 bases at J, leaving 4 bases unmatched. This CDR3 region has 15 residues. DNA for the CDR3: TGCGCCAGCAGCTTGGGCGCAGGGGGCGATTCACCCCTCCACTTT. It yields the protein CASSLGAGGDSPLHF.

The chain links TRBV7-2 to TRBJ2-3; D gene uncertain. The CDR3 is made up of 13 amino acids. V lost 2 bases and J lost 5, with 8 bases in between. From germline, CDR1 is SGHTA and CDR2 FQGNSA. The CDR3 loop reads CASSLLRKDTQYF. The CDR3 bases are TGTGCCAGCAGCTTACTTCGGAAAGATACGCAGTATTTT.

The V and J genes are TRBV10-3 and TRBJ2-1, with D unresolved. Trimming took off 4 bases at V and 0 bases at J, with 10 bases between the two ends. The CDR3 length is 15 residues. Germline lookup yields CDR1 ENHRY and CDR2 SYGVKD. This CDR3 reads CAISGVQSSYNEQFF. CDR3 sequence (DNA): TGTGCCATCAGTGGAGTCCAGAGCTCCTACAATGAGCAGTTCTTC.

This clone was seen a few times. The chain couples TRBV12-3 or TRBV12-4 to TRBJ1-2; D unresolved. CDR3 size: 13 residues. Deletions cut 0 bases from V and 7 bases from J, with 9 bases between. CDR3 protein: CASSLAGYSGYTF. CDR3 coding DNA: TGTGCCAGCAGTTTAGCGGGGTATTCTGGCTACACCTTC.

The CDR3 loop reads CASSPPGLAKNIQYF. The CDR3 DNA reads as TGTGCCAGCAGTCCCCCGGGACTAGCCAAAAACATTCAGTACTTC. The chain combines TRBV28 with TRBJ2-4, with D perhaps matching TRBD2 (6 bases). This CDR3 contains 15 residues. Germline CDR1 MDHEN, CDR2 SYDVKM. Trimming removed 5 bases from V and 0 bases from J, with 11 bases in between.

This chain uses TRBV15 with TRBJ2-2, with D perhaps given as TRBD1 or TRBD2 (5 bases each). Deletions cut 0 bases from V and 7 bases from J, with 15 bases between. The germline V gene encodes CDR1 LNHNV and CDR2 YYDKDF (reference sequence). The CDR3 has 16 amino acids. The CDR3 coding sequence is TGTGCCACCAGCAGAGATAGGGTGGGGACCGGCGGGGAGCTGTTTTTT. It is translated as CATSRDRVGTGGELFF.

V usage is TRBV28 and J usage is TRBJ2-3; 10 positions match TRBD2. Germline lookup yields CDR1 MDHEN and CDR2 SYDVKM. This CDR3 spans 15 amino acids. After removal of 5 bases from V and 1 base from J, the junction contained 3 bases not matched to a gene. CDR3 loop: CASSLLAGGTDTQYF. In DNA, the CDR3 is TGTGCCAGCAGTCTCCTAGCGGGGGGCACAGATACGCAGTATTTT.

V and J are TRBV4-2 and TRBJ1-6; D unresolved. V was shortened by 0 bases and J by 10 bases, with 4 bases between the two germline ends. This CDR3 is 12 amino acids long. The germline V gene encodes CDR1 LGHNA and CDR2 YNFKEQ. The CDR3 loop is CASSQEGSPLHF. The CDR3 nucleotides are TGTGCCAGCAGCCAAGAGGGGTCACCCCTCCACTTT.